These T cell receptor beta chains were read from a single sample in a study of shared clonotypes between healthy human individuals. TCRdb's copy holds only in-frame clones and misses some; the assay was immunoSEQ multiplex PCR. The top ten hold 0.11% of the sample, which has around 620,000 clones, approximately 96% seen once. The sample comprised naive CD8+ T cells sorted from blood. The receptor source for this set is a woman in her 30s in good health. CDR3s include the opening cysteine and the closing phenylalanine or tryptophan. A D gene is named only where the DNA matches it firmly. Expanded clones get a size class; other rows say once, few or many, or leave the size out.

abundance,j_gene,v_gene,d_gene,CDR3nt,CDR3aa
-,TRBJ2-7,TRBV27,TRBD1,TGTGCCAGCTCTCCCGGGACAGGGGGCGGGTACGAGCAGTACTTC,CASSPGTGGGYEQYF
-,TRBJ2-1,TRBV27,TRBD2,TGTGCCAGCAGTCCCGGACTAGGATGGGAAAATGAGCAGTTCTTC,CASSPGLGWENEQFF
-,TRBJ2-4,TRBV28,TRBD1,TGTGCCAGCAGTTCTGGGACAGAGCTAGCCAAAAACATTCAGTACTTC,CASSSGTELAKNIQYF
-,TRBJ1-2,TRBV27,-,TGTGCCAGCAGTTTATCGGGAGGGGGACCGCAATGGGTCTATGGCTACACCTTC,CASSLSGGGPQWVYGYTF
-,TRBJ1-1,TRBV28,-,TGTGCCAGCAGACTCCTCCGGGACCCTATGACTGAAGCTTTCTTT,CASRLLRDPMTEAFF
-,TRBJ2-5,TRBV28,-,TGTGCCAGCAGTTTAGTTTCGTCGTGGGACCAAGAAGAGACCCAGTACTTC,CASSLVSSWDQEETQYF
-,TRBJ2-5,TRBV2,-,TGTGCCAGCAGTGAACGAGAGTGGGAGACCCAGTACTTC,CASSEREWETQYF
-,TRBJ1-1,TRBV30,-,TGTGCCTGGAGTGATAGGGATATGAAGTTGGCTTTCTTT,CAWSDRDMKLAFF
-,TRBJ1-2,TRBV5-4,-,TGTGCCAGCAGCTTGGGGGGGTCGCCCTATGGCTACACCTTC,CASSLGGSPYGYTF
-,TRBJ1-5,TRBV28,-,TGTGCCAGCAGTTTAAGGGCAGGGAAATTGAGCAATCAGCCCCAGCATTTT,CASSLRAGKLSNQPQHF
-,TRBJ2-6,TRBV30,-,TGTGCCATGAAGACTGGGGCCAACGTCCTGACTTTC,CAMKTGANVLTF
-,TRBJ2-7,TRBV6-5,-,TGTGCCAGCAGCCCCCTGGGTTGGAATTCCGACGAGCAGTACTTC,CASSPLGWNSDEQYF
-,TRBJ2-2,TRBV27,-,TGTGCCAGCAGTTTAATCCGCAGATCGAACACCGGGGAGCTGTTTTTT,CASSLIRRSNTGELFF
-,TRBJ2-7,TRBV11-2,TRBD1,TGTGCCAGCAGCTTAATGGGGACAGCCGATTACGAGCAGTACTTC,CASSLMGTADYEQYF
-,TRBJ2-7,TRBV4-2,-,TGTGCCAGCAGCCAAGATGGAGTGGCAATAGACGAGCAGTACTTC,CASSQDGVAIDEQYF
-,TRBJ2-7,TRBV27,-,TGTGCCAGCAGTGTCTTACAAGCCGAGGGGGCCTACGAGCAGTACTTC,CASSVLQAEGAYEQYF
-,TRBJ2-7,TRBV28,-,TGTGCCAGCAGCCCGGGACAAAGCTCCTACGAGCAGTACTTC,CASSPGQSSYEQYF
-,TRBJ1-1,TRBV4-1,-,TGCGCCAGCAGCAACAGACAGACGGGCACTGAAGCTTTCTTT,CASSNRQTGTEAFF
-,TRBJ2-5,TRBV28,-,TGTGCCAGCAGTTTTTTGGGGTACCAAGAGACCCAGTACTTC,CASSFLGYQETQYF
-,TRBJ1-1,TRBV6-6,TRBD1,TGTGCCAGCAGACAATGGGACAGGGTGAACACTGAAGCTTTCTTT,CASRQWDRVNTEAFF
-,TRBJ2-7,TRBV19,-,TGTGCCAGTAGTACCATGGGACACCCCTACGAGCAGTACTTC,CASSTMGHPYEQYF
-,TRBJ2-3,TRBV27,TRBD2,TGTGCCACGTCTAGCGGGAATACAGATACGCAGTATTTT,CATSSGNTDTQYF
-,TRBJ2-5,TRBV6-6,TRBD2,TGTGCCAGCAGTCCCACTAGCGGGGGTCAAGAGACCCAGTACTTC,CASSPTSGGQETQYF
-,TRBJ2-1,TRBV6-6,-,TGTGCCACTGGAAATCGGGATGAGCAGTTCTTC,CATGNRDEQFF
-,TRBJ1-3,TRBV7-9,-,TGTGCCAGCAGCGGAAGCTCTGGAAACACCATATATTTT,CASSGSSGNTIYF
-,TRBJ2-2,TRBV10-1,-,TGCGCCAGCAGTGAGTCGGCGGCGTCCGGGGAGCTGTTTTTT,CASSESAASGELFF
-,TRBJ2-3,TRBV19,TRBD2,TGTGCCAGTAGTTCGGAGCAGCGGGGGCGAACAGATACGCAGTATTTT,CASSSEQRGRTDTQYF
-,TRBJ2-7,TRBV27,TRBD2,TGTGCCAGCAGTCCGGGACTAGCGGGGGCCTACGAGCAGTACTTC,CASSPGLAGAYEQYF
-,TRBJ1-1,TRBV28,TRBD1,TGTGCCAGCAGGGGACAGGGCCGAACCAACACTGAAGCTTTCTTT,CASRGQGRTNTEAFF
-,TRBJ2-7,TRBV7-9,-,TGTGCCAGCAGCTTAATGGCGGCCGGGGTCCACGAGCAGTACTTC,CASSLMAAGVHEQYF
-,TRBJ2-7,TRBV13,-,TGTGCCAGCAGCTTAGGCCTAAGGAGGGATACTACCTACGAGCAGTACTTC,CASSLGLRRDTTYEQYF
-,TRBJ1-1,TRBV4-1,-,TGCGCCAGCAGCCCGACTTTATACAGTGAAGCTTTCTTT,CASSPTLYSEAFF
-,TRBJ2-7,TRBV28,-,TGTGCCAGCAGTTTAAGTGTCTTACGGACAGTCGAGGGATACGAGCAGTACTTC,CASSLSVLRTVEGYEQYF
-,TRBJ2-7,TRBV29-1,-,TGCAGCGTTGAAGACGTAGTGACCTACGAGCAGTACTTC,CSVEDVVTYEQYF
-,TRBJ2-1,TRBV25-1,TRBD2,TGTGCCAGCAGTGACCGGGAGGGCAGGGGTGAGCAGTTCTTC,CASSDREGRGEQFF
-,TRBJ2-7,TRBV28,TRBD2,TGTGCCACACAGTATTATTTTAGCGGGAAGCCCGAGCAGTACTTC,CATQYYFSGKPEQYF
-,TRBJ2-7,TRBV9,-,TGTGCCAGCAGCATTATGGACGGGACCTACGAGCAGTACTTC,CASSIMDGTYEQYF
-,TRBJ1-1,TRBV5-6,-,TGTGCCAGCAGCTATGGCGGGGCCGAGAACACTGAAGCTTTCTTT,CASSYGGAENTEAFF
once,TRBJ2-7,TRBV7-9,TRBD2,TGTGCCAGCAGCCTCCCGCGGGCTAGCGGCTACGAGCAGTACTTC,CASSLPRASGYEQYF
-,TRBJ2-2,TRBV7-9,-,TGTGCCAGCAGCTTAGCGTTACGTGGGAGTCGAAACACCGGGGAGCTGTTTTTT,CASSLALRGSRNTGELFF
-,TRBJ2-2,TRBV6-5,-,TGTGCCAGCAGTTTAACGAACACCGGGGAGCTGTTTTTT,CASSLTNTGELFF
-,TRBJ2-7,TRBV28,-,TGTGCCAGCACCGCGGACGTCATGCCGAGCTCCTACGAGCAGTACTTC,CASTADVMPSSYEQYF
-,TRBJ1-2,TRBV27,TRBD1,TGTGCCAGCAGTTCGGCAGGGGGGTGGTATGGCTACACCTTC,CASSSAGGWYGYTF
-,TRBJ2-1,TRBV13,-,TGTGCCAGCAGCTTAGGGCGAGGTGAGCAGTTCTTC,CASSLGRGEQFF
once,TRBJ2-7,TRBV2,-,TGTGCCAGCAGTCGCCGAGGGGGGCAGTACTTC,CASSRRGGQYF
-,TRBJ2-3,TRBV21-1,-,TGTGCCAGCAGCACCACCGGGACTAGCGGTTTGACAGATACGCAGTATTTT,CASSTTGTSGLTDTQYF
few,TRBJ2-7,TRBV7-8,-,TGTGCCAGCAGCCCCTCCAACGAGCAGTACTTC,CASSPSNEQYF
-,TRBJ1-2,TRBV28,-,TGTGCCAGCAGTTTTTACAATGGCTACACCTTC,CASSFYNGYTF
-,TRBJ2-7,TRBV2,TRBD2,TGTGCCAGCAGGGCAGGGACTAGCGGCTCCTACGAGCAGTACTTC,CASRAGTSGSYEQYF
-,TRBJ2-7,TRBV5-1,TRBD2,TGCGCCAGCAGCGTCCCTAGCGGGAGGGCCTCCGAGCAGTACTTC,CASSVPSGRASEQYF
-,TRBJ2-2,TRBV5-3,-,TGTGCCAGAAGCCATTTGGAGGGTAGCGCGAACACCGGGGAGCTGTTTTTT,CARSHLEGSANTGELFF
-,TRBJ2-7,TRBV4-1,-,TGCGCCAGCAGCCAAGAAGAGCATAGCTCCTACGAGCAGTACTTC,CASSQEEHSSYEQYF
-,TRBJ2-3,TRBV27,-,TGTGCCAGCAGTTCCATAGGGGAAACGGGCCCTATTCCTTACACGCAGTATTTT,CASSSIGETGPIPYTQYF
-,TRBJ2-2,TRBV10-1,-,TGCGCCAGCAGTGATGGATCCAACACCGGGGAGCTGTTTTTT,CASSDGSNTGELFF
-,TRBJ2-3,TRBV9,-,TGTGCCAGCAGCGTAGCGGGGTGGGGCAGGGACACAGATACGCAGTATTTT,CASSVAGWGRDTDTQYF
-,TRBJ2-7,TRBV6-5,-,TGTGCCAGCAGGGCGAGTACCTCCGGGTCCTACGAGCAGTACTTC,CASRASTSGSYEQYF
once,TRBJ1-5,TRBV18,TRBD1,TGTGCCAGCTCACCCTCCGGGACAGGGTTTGGTCAGCCCCAGCATTTT,CASSPSGTGFGQPQHF
-,TRBJ2-7,TRBV29-1,TRBD2,TGCAGCGTGGCCGCCCCTGGGACTAGCGGGACACCAACCTACGAGCAGTACTTC,CSVAAPGTSGTPTYEQYF